These T cell receptor beta chains were read from a single sample in a study of blood T cell repertoires in COVID-19. The repertoire was sequenced with immunoSEQ multiplex PCR; TCRdb's copy has only in-frame clones and lacks some. The sample lists a few hundred thousand clones, about 89% occurring once. Input material: peripheral blood. These receptors were collected from a woman between 35 and 50 years old who had recovered from COVID-19. The CDR3 runs from the conserved cysteine through the conserved F or W. The D gene is left open where the match is weak. Clone size is shown for a subset of rows, as once, few, many or a class of expanded clone.

j_gene	d_gene	abundance	v_gene	CDR3aa	CDR3nt
TRBJ2-7	TRBD1	.	TRBV28	CASSATTGDPYEQYF	TGTGCCAGCAGTGCGACGACAGGGGACCCCTACGAGCAGTACTTC
TRBJ1-1	.	.	TRBV24-1	CATSDPPGTEAFF	TGTGCCACCAGTGACCCTCCGGGGACTGAAGCTTTCTTT
TRBJ2-3	TRBD2	.	TRBV10-3	CAISAAGGPDTQYF	TGTGCCATCAGTGCCGCGGGAGGTCCGGATACGCAGTATTTT
TRBJ2-2	TRBD1	.	TRBV24-1	CATSDGSLRTGLTGELFF	TGTGCCACCAGTGATGGCTCCTTGAGGACAGGTCTGACCGGGGAGCTGTTTTTT
TRBJ1-2	.	.	TRBV21-1	CASSKSVGTGDGYTF	TGTGCCAGCAGCAAAAGCGTAGGGACAGGGGACGGCTACACCTTC
TRBJ1-5	TRBD1	.	TRBV6-1	CASSGGQPTPHQPQHF	TGTGCCAGCAGTGGGGGACAGCCAACGCCCCATCAGCCCCAGCATTTT
TRBJ2-1	TRBD2	.	TRBV11-2	CASSLRGVAGDEQFF	TGTGCCAGCAGCTTAAGGGGGGTAGCGGGGGATGAGCAGTTCTTC
TRBJ2-7	TRBD1	.	TRBV25-1	CASSGDRGQRGNYEQYF	TGTGCCAGCAGTGGAGACAGGGGGCAAAGGGGGAATTACGAGCAGTACTTC
TRBJ1-1	.	few	TRBV18	CASSPIQGEAFF	TGTGCCAGCTCACCGATACAGGGTGAAGCTTTCTTT
TRBJ2-1	TRBD1	.	TRBV4-2	CASSHPGTGTNEQFF	TGTGCCAGCAGCCATCCCGGGACAGGGACCAATGAGCAGTTCTTC
TRBJ1-2	TRBD1	.	TRBV6-5	CASSAGQGYYGYTF	TGTGCCAGCAGCGCGGGACAGGGGTACTATGGCTACACCTTC
TRBJ2-3	TRBD2	few	TRBV3-1/TRBV3-2	CASSQGKPGLAILATDTQYF	TGTGCCAGCAGCCAAGGAAAGCCGGGACTAGCGATCCTAGCTACAGATACGCAGTATTTT
TRBJ2-7	TRBD1	.	TRBV5-8	CASSLGDRAGYEQYF	TGTGCCAGCAGCTTGGGGGACAGGGCCGGGTACGAGCAGTACTTC
TRBJ1-3	.	.	TRBV18	CASLNSSGNTIYF	TGTGCCAGTCTGAACAGCTCTGGAAACACCATATATTTT
TRBJ2-7	.	.	TRBV29-1	CSVGQGGYEQYF	TGCAGCGTCGGGCAGGGGGGCTACGAGCAGTACTTC
TRBJ2-3	TRBD2	.	TRBV3-1/TRBV3-2	CAKPTTPTSGTTDTQYF	TGTGCCAAGCCTACCACACCGACTAGCGGGACCACAGATACGCAGTATTTT
TRBJ1-4	.	.	TRBV6-2/TRBV6-3	CASSYVLMNEKLFF	TGTGCCAGCAGTTACGTACTGATGAATGAAAAACTGTTTTTT
TRBJ2-3	TRBD2	.	TRBV5-1	CASSLAAGGTDTQYF	TGCGCCAGCAGCTTGGCCGCGGGAGGCACAGATACGCAGTATTTT
TRBJ2-2	.	.	TRBV15	CATSRDQFNTGELFF	TGTGCCACCAGCAGAGATCAGTTTAACACCGGGGAGCTGTTTTTT
TRBJ2-3	TRBD2	.	TRBV27	CASSSWTSYSTDTQYF	TGTGCCAGCAGTTCGTGGACTAGCTATAGCACAGATACGCAGTATTTT
TRBJ1-2	.	.	TRBV7-8	CASSLATGTRGGYTF	TGTGCCAGCAGCTTAGCCACCGGCACCCGAGGAGGCTACACCTTC
TRBJ1-4	.	.	TRBV9	CASSPSQTATNEKLFF	TGTGCCAGCAGCCCTAGTCAGACAGCAACTAATGAAAAACTGTTTTTT
TRBJ2-7	.	.	TRBV7-2	CASSSRSGAEQYF	TGTGCCAGCAGCTCCCGTAGTGGGGCCGAGCAGTACTTC
TRBJ2-5	.	.	TRBV30	CAWSVSSAKETQYF	TGTGCCTGGAGTGTTTCTAGCGCCAAAGAGACCCAGTACTTC
TRBJ2-7	.	.	TRBV9	CASSVGGGTYEQYF	TGTGCCAGCAGCGTAGGGGGCGGTACCTACGAGCAGTACTTC
TRBJ1-5	.	.	TRBV2	CASSLGGSGNQPQHF	TGTGCCAGCAGTTTGGGGGGGTCGGGCAATCAGCCCCAGCATTTT
TRBJ2-2	TRBD1	.	TRBV2	CASSEQGANTGELFF	TGTGCCAGCAGTGAGCAGGGGGCGAACACCGGGGAGCTGTTTTTT
TRBJ2-5	TRBD2	.	TRBV13	CASSSRGTSGAQETQYF	TGTGCCAGCAGCTCCAGGGGGACTAGCGGAGCCCAAGAGACCCAGTACTTC
TRBJ1-3	.	.	TRBV19	CASSERRYSGNTIYF	TGTGCCAGTAGTGAAAGGAGGTACTCTGGAAACACCATATATTTT
TRBJ2-1	TRBD2	.	TRBV20-1	CSASGISAGNPNNEQFF	TGCAGTGCTAGTGGGATTTCAGCGGGAAACCCAAATAATGAGCAGTTCTTC
TRBJ1-2	TRBD1	.	TRBV19	CASSMDRAGNYGYTF	TGTGCCAGTAGTATGGACAGGGCCGGAAACTATGGCTACACCTTC
TRBJ2-7	.	.	TRBV7-2	CASSLGGGDSYEQYF	TGTGCCAGCAGCTTAGGGGGAGGCGACTCCTACGAGCAGTACTTC
TRBJ2-7	.	.	TRBV6-1	CASSEQEFSYEQYF	TGTGCCAGCAGTGAACAGGAATTCTCCTACGAGCAGTACTTC
TRBJ2-5	.	.	TRBV19	CASSIDHGGTQYF	TGTGCCAGTAGTATAGATCACGGCGGGACCCAGTACTTC
TRBJ1-3	.	.	TRBV4-1	CASSLLGGAARNTIYF	TGCGCCAGCAGCCTTCTCGGGGGGGCGGCTAGAAACACCATATATTTT
TRBJ2-7	TRBD2	.	TRBV5-1	CASSLGTSASYEQYF	TGCGCCAGCAGCTTAGGGACTAGCGCTTCCTACGAGCAGTACTTC
TRBJ1-6	TRBD1	.	TRBV19	CASSKGQGDSPLHF	TGTGCCAGTAGTAAAGGACAGGGTGATTCACCCCTCCACTTT
TRBJ2-3	TRBD1	few	TRBV19	CASGQGVVADTQYF	TGTGCCAGCGGACAGGGGGTAGTCGCAGATACGCAGTATTTT
TRBJ1-4	TRBD1	.	TRBV6-6	CASSLGRGRVANEKLFF	TGTGCCAGCAGTCTCGGCAGGGGGCGGGTTGCTAATGAAAAACTGTTTTTT
TRBJ1-2	TRBD1	.	TRBV4-1	CASSQGRDRVNYGYTF	TGCGCCAGCAGCCAAGGCCGGGACAGGGTAAATTATGGCTACACCTTC
TRBJ2-1	TRBD2	.	TRBV30	CAWSETSGSSYNEQFF	TGTGCCTGGAGTGAAACTAGCGGGAGCTCCTACAATGAGCAGTTCTTC
TRBJ2-7	TRBD2	.	TRBV29-1	CSVEDVAGGPHEQYF	TGCAGCGTTGAAGATGTAGCGGGAGGGCCCCACGAGCAGTACTTC
TRBJ1-5	TRBD1	.	TRBV9	CASSPGQGSNQPQHF	TGTGCCAGCAGCCCGGGACAGGGGAGCAATCAGCCCCAGCATTTT
TRBJ2-7	.	few	TRBV7-9	CASSPQEEGEQYF	TGTGCCAGCAGCCCCCAGGAGGAGGGCGAGCAGTACTTC
TRBJ2-1	TRBD2	once	TRBV30	CAWSVAGVYNEQFF	TGTGCCTGGAGTGTAGCGGGAGTTTACAATGAGCAGTTCTTC
TRBJ1-1	.	.	TRBV3-1/TRBV3-2	CASSPGQRIMNTEAFF	TGTGCCAGCAGCCCCGGACAGCGAATCATGAACACTGAAGCTTTCTTT
TRBJ2-7	.	.	TRBV2	CASRAVTSGNEQYF	TGTGCCAGCAGGGCCGTGACTAGTGGGAACGAGCAGTACTTC
TRBJ1-5	.	.	TRBV28	CASSLRDSLWPQHF	TGTGCCAGCAGTTTACGGGATTCCCTTTGGCCCCAGCATTTT
TRBJ2-2	TRBD2	.	TRBV10-3	CAAWTSGSTGELFF	TGTGCCGCCTGGACTAGCGGGAGTACCGGGGAGCTGTTTTTT
TRBJ2-5	TRBD1	.	TRBV7-2	CASSLGWTGGETQYF	TGTGCCAGCAGCTTAGGATGGACAGGCGGGGAGACCCAGTACTTC
TRBJ1-3	TRBD1	.	TRBV7-2	CASSTTGGLSGNTIYF	TGTGCCAGCAGCACCACAGGGGGCCTCTCTGGAAACACCATATATTTT
TRBJ2-3	.	.	TRBV11-1	CASSFHGRAGTDTQYF	TGTGCCAGCAGCTTCCATGGCAGGGCGGGCACAGATACGCAGTATTTT
TRBJ1-3	.	.	TRBV28	CASRRPGSGNTIYF	TGTGCCAGTAGACGACCGGGCTCTGGAAACACCATATATTTT
TRBJ2-7	.	.	TRBV18	CASSVGVSNEQYF	TGTGCCAGCTCAGTCGGGGTTTCGAACGAGCAGTACTTC
TRBJ2-1	.	.	TRBV30	CAFSYNEQFF	TGTGCCTTCTCGTACAATGAGCAGTTCTTC
TRBJ1-3	.	few	TRBV27	CASSPTGGNTIYF	TGTGCCAGCAGTCCAACGGGGGGAAACACCATATATTTT
TRBJ2-7	TRBD1	.	TRBV5-4	CASSLAGTGLDEQYF	TGTGCCAGCAGCTTGGCCGGGACAGGGCTCGACGAGCAGTACTTC
TRBJ2-6	.	.	TRBV18	CASSPQGAGANVLTF	TGTGCCAGCTCACCACAGGGGGCTGGGGCCAACGTCCTGACTTTC
TRBJ2-1	TRBD1	.	TRBV6-2/TRBV6-3	CASSYGTGVAYNEQFF	TGTGCCAGCAGTTACGGGACAGGGGTTGCCTACAATGAGCAGTTCTTC